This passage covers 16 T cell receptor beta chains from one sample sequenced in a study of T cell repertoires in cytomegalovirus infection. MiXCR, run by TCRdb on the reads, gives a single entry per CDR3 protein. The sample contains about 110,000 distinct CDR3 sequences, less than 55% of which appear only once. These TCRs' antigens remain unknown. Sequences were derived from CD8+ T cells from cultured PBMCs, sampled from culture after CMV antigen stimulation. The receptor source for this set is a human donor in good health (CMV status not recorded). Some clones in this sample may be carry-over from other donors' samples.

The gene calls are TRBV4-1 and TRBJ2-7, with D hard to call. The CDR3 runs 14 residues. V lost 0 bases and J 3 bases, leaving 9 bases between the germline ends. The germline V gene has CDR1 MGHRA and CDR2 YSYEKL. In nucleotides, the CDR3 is TGCGCCAGCAGCCAAGATGGGGTAGGCTACGAGCAGTACTTC. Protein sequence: CASSQDGVGYEQYF.

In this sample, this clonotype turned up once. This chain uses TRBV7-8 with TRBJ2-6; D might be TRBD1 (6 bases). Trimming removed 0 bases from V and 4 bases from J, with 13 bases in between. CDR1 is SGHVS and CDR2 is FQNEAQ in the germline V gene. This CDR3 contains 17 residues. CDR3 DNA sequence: TGTGCCAGCAGCTTAGCCCTCGAGGGGACAGGGGCCAACGTCCTGACTTTC. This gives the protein CASSLALEGTGANVLTF. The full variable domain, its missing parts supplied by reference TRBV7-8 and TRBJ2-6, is GAGVSQSPRYKVAKRGQDVALRCDPISGHVSLFWYQQALGQGPEFLTYFQNEAQLDKSGLPSDRFFAERPEGSVSTLKIQRTQQEDSAVYLCASSLALEGTGANVLTFGAGSRLTVL.

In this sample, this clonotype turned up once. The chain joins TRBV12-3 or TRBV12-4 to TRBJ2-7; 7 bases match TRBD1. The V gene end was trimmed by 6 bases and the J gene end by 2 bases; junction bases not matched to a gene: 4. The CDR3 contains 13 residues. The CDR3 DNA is TGTGCCAGCAGACTGACAGGGCCCTACGAGCAGTACTTC. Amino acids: CASRLTGPYEQYF.

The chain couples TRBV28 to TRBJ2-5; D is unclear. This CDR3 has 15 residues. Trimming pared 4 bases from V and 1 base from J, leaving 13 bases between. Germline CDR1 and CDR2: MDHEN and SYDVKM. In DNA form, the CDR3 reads TGTGCCAGCAGTTCACCCGGTGGGGTCCAAGAGACCCAGTACTTC. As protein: CASSSPGGVQETQYF.

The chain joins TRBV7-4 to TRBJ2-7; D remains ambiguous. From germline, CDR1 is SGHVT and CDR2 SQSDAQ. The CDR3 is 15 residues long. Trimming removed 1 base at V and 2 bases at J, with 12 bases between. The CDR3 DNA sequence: TGTGCCAGCAGCTTAGTTCGCAGGTCCCCCTACGAGCAGTACTTC. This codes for CASSLVRRSPYEQYF.

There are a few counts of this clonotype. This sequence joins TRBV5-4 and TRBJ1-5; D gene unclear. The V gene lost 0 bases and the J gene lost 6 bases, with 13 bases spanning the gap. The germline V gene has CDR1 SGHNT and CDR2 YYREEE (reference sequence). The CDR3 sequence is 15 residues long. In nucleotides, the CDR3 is TGTGCCAGCAGCTTGGGCCCCGGTTCAGGTCAGCCCCAGCATTTT. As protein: CASSLGPGSGQPQHF.

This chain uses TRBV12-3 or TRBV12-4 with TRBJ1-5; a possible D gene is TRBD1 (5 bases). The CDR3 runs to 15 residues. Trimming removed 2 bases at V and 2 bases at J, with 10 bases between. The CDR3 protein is CASSLWQGGNQPQHF. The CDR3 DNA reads TGTGCCAGCAGTTTATGGCAGGGCGGCAATCAGCCCCAGCATTTT.

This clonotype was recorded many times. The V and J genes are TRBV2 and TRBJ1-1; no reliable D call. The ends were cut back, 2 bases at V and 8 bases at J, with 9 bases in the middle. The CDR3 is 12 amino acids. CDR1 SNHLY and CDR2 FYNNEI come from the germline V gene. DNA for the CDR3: TGTGCCAGCAGTGAATCCGCCCCCGAAGCTTTCTTT. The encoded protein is CASSESAPEAFF.

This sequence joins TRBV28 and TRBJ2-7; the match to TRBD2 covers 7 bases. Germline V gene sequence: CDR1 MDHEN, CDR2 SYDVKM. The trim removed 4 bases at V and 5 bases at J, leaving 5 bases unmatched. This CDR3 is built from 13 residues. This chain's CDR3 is CASSSLGTNEQYF. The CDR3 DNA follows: TGTGCCAGCAGTTCCCTAGGGACTAACGAGCAGTACTTC.

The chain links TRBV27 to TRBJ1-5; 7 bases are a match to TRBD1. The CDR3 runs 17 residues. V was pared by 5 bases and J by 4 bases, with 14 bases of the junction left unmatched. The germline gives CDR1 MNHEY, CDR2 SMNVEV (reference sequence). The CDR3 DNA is TGTGCCAGCAGTCAAATACACAGGGGCTCTGGTAATCAGCCCCAGCATTTT. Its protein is CASSQIHRGSGNQPQHF.

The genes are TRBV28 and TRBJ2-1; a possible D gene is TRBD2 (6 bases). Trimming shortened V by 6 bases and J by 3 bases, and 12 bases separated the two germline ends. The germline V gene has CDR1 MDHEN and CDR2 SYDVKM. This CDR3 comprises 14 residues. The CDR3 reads CASRRASDYNEQFF. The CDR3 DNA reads TGTGCCAGCAGGCGGGCTAGCGACTACAATGAGCAGTTCTTC.

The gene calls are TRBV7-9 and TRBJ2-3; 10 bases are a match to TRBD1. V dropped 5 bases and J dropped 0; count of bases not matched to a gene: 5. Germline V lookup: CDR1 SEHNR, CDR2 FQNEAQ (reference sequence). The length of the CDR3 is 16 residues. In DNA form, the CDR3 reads TGTGCCAGCAGCCCGCGGACAGGGGGAAGCACAGATACGCAGTATTTT. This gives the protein CASSPRTGGSTDTQYF.

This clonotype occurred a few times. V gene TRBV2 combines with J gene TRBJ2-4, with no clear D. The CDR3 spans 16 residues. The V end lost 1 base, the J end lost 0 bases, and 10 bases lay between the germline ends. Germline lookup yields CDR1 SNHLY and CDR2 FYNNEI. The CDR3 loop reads CASSEVLGIAKNIQYF. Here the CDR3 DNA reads TGTGCCAGCAGTGAAGTTTTAGGCATAGCCAAAAACATTCAGTACTTC.

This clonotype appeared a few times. CDR3 residues: CASSFPGAPLHF. The DNA of the CDR3 is TGTGCCAGCAGTTTTCCGGGGGCCCCCCTCCACTTT. This chain uses TRBV12-3 or TRBV12-4 with TRBJ1-6; D perhaps matches TRBD1 (6 bases). Trimming removed 3 bases at V and 13 bases at J, with 10 bases between. The CDR3 is 12 residues long.

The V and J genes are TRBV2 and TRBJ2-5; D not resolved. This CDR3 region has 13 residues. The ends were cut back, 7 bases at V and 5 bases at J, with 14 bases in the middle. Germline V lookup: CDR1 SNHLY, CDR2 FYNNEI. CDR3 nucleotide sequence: TGTGCCAGCATCGAAAGGCTGGGTGAGACCCAGTACTTC. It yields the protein CASIERLGETQYF.

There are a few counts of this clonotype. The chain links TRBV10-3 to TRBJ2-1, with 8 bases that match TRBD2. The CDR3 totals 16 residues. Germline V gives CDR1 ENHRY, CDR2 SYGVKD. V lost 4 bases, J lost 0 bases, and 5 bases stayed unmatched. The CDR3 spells CAISVERGISYNEQFF. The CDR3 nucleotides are TGTGCCATCAGTGTTGAGCGGGGGATCTCCTACAATGAGCAGTTCTTC.